These T cell receptor beta chains were read from a single sample in a study of blood T cell repertoires in COVID-19. Sequencing was performed with immunoSEQ multiplex PCR; in TCRdb, only in-frame clones are kept and a portion is missing. Among 440,000 or so clones listed, about 91% were seen once. The specimen was peripheral blood. The source is a middle-aged woman with COVID-19, enrolled during active disease. Each CDR3 is given with its conserved first and last residue. A D gene is named only where the DNA matches it firmly. Clone size is not always given. Where it is, it says once, few, many or a class for expanded clones.

TRBJ1-2 - 14 - TRBV2 CASSRAQLNYGYTF TGTGCCAGCAGCAGGGCTCAACTAAACTATGGCTACACCTTC
TRBJ2-7 - 16 TRBD1 TRBV28 CASSFLPGQRTYEQYF TGTGCCAGCAGTTTCCTACCGGGACAGCGGACCTACGAGCAGTACTTC
TRBJ2-1 - 12 - TRBV5-6 CASSFPQGRQFF TGTGCCAGCAGCTTTCCGCAGGGAAGGCAGTTCTTC
TRBJ1-5 once 15 - TRBV7-9 CASSLAGGGNQPQHF TGTGCCAGCAGCTTAGCAGGCGGGGGGAATCAGCCCCAGCATTTT
TRBJ1-2 - 13 TRBD1 TRBV12-3/TRBV12-4 CASSSGQNYGYTF TGTGCCAGCAGCTCGGGACAGAACTATGGCTACACCTTC
TRBJ1-6 - 14 - TRBV14 CASSQQGYNSPLHF TGTGCCAGCAGCCAACAGGGGTATAATTCACCCCTCCACTTT
TRBJ1-5 - 15 TRBD1 TRBV10-3 CAISRGQGGNQPQHF TGTGCCATCAGCCGAGGACAGGGTGGCAATCAGCCCCAGCATTTT
TRBJ2-5 - 12 - TRBV6-5 CASSNSQETQYF TGTGCCAGCAGTAACAGTCAAGAGACCCAGTACTTC
TRBJ2-6 - 18 TRBD1 TRBV6-2/TRBV6-3 CASSTGDRGIGGANVLTF TGTGCCAGCAGTACGGGGGACAGGGGAATTGGTGGGGCCAACGTCCTGACTTTC
TRBJ2-2 few 14 TRBD1 TRBV19 CASERDRDTGELFF TGTGCCAGCGAAAGGGACAGGGACACCGGGGAGCTGTTTTTT
TRBJ1-5 - 14 - TRBV28 CASTGGGVLQPQHF TGTGCCAGCACCGGAGGGGGGGTTTTGCAGCCCCAGCATTTT
TRBJ2-1 - 17 - TRBV5-4 CASSPGVTRGLGDEQFF TGTGCCAGCAGCCCGGGGGTAACTAGAGGGCTAGGGGATGAGCAGTTCTTC
TRBJ1-6 - 15 - TRBV2 CASNRAGSYNSPLHF TGTGCCAGCAACAGGGCTGGGTCCTATAATTCACCCCTCCACTTT
TRBJ2-1 - 13 - TRBV13 CASSPTGNNEQFF TGTGCCAGCAGCCCGACAGGAAACAATGAGCAGTTCTTC
TRBJ2-7 - 12 - TRBV29-1 CSVTEGLWEQYF TGCAGCGTTACCGAGGGTCTTTGGGAGCAGTACTTC
TRBJ2-1 - 15 TRBD1 TRBV7-9 CASSVGTGGYNEQFF TGTGCCAGCAGTGTTGGGACAGGGGGCTACAATGAGCAGTTCTTC
TRBJ2-1 - 15 TRBD2 TRBV5-1 CASSLGLAGHNEQFF TGCGCCAGCAGCCTGGGACTAGCGGGCCACAATGAGCAGTTCTTC
TRBJ1-2 many 14 - TRBV6-1 CASSEAMETVGYTF TGTGCCAGCAGTGAAGCAATGGAGACAGTAGGCTACACCTTC
TRBJ1-4 - 13 - TRBV2 CASSDSGREKLFF TGTGCCAGCAGTGATAGTGGTCGTGAAAAACTGTTTTTT
TRBJ2-5 - 15 TRBD2 TRBV27 CASSFTSGRTETQYF TGTGCCAGCAGTTTCACTAGCGGGAGAACAGAGACCCAGTACTTC
TRBJ2-5 once 11 TRBD2 TRBV6-1 CASSEDGGGNF TGTGCCAGCAGTGAAGATGGGGGGGGGAACTTC
TRBJ2-7 - 15 - TRBV10-3 CAISESPGKAYEQYF TGTGCCATCAGTGAGTCTCCAGGGAAAGCCTACGAGCAGTACTTC
TRBJ1-5 - 17 - TRBV19 CASSITGSIYRNQPQHF TGTGCCAGTAGTATCACAGGGTCCATTTATCGGAATCAGCCCCAGCATTTT
TRBJ2-1 once 15 TRBD1 TRBV7-3 CASSQWTGGFNEQFF TGTGCCAGCAGCCAATGGACAGGGGGATTCAATGAGCAGTTCTTC
TRBJ2-1 - 15 - TRBV11-2 CVSNSRDSNYNEQFF TGTGTCAGCAACTCCCGGGACTCAAACTACAATGAGCAGTTCTTC
TRBJ1-5 - 12 - TRBV28 CASSSGDQPQHF TGTGCCAGCAGTTCAGGGGATCAGCCCCAGCATTTT
TRBJ1-1 few 11 - TRBV29-1 CSVDGNTEAFF TGCAGCGTTGACGGGAACACTGAAGCTTTCTTT
TRBJ1-1 few 12 - TRBV29-1 CSVESGNTEAFF TGCAGCGTTGAGTCGGGGAACACTGAAGCTTTCTTT
TRBJ1-2 - 17 - TRBV7-8 CASSLFLTAGVAYGYTF TGTGCCAGCAGCTTATTCCTAACAGCCGGGGTCGCCTATGGCTACACCTTC
TRBJ2-7 - 16 - TRBV4-2 CASSQEGAGSSYEQYF TGTGCCAGCAGCCAAGAGGGCGCGGGTAGCTCCTACGAGCAGTACTTC
TRBJ1-6 - 16 TRBD1 TRBV7-6 CASSSLQGIRNSPLHF TGTGCCAGCAGCTCTTTACAGGGGATTCGTAATTCACCCCTCCACTTT
TRBJ1-5 - 14 - TRBV5-6 CASSQNGGHQPQHF TGTGCCAGCAGTCAGAACGGGGGACATCAGCCCCAGCATTTT
TRBJ1-5 few 15 - TRBV18 CASSLSRQSNQPQHF TGTGCCAGCTCACTCTCTCGACAGTCAAATCAGCCCCAGCATTTT
TRBJ1-2 - 17 TRBD1 TRBV9 CASSVSPGQGIPGGYTF TGTGCCAGCAGCGTCTCACCGGGACAGGGTATCCCCGGGGGCTACACCTTC
TRBJ2-1 - 17 TRBD2 TRBV11-3 CASSLDLAGGPYNEQFF TGTGCCAGCAGCTTAGATTTAGCGGGGGGGCCTTACAATGAGCAGTTCTTC
TRBJ1-2 - 15 - TRBV6-5 CASTKSSSWSRGYTF TGTGCCAGCACCAAGAGTTCCTCGTGGTCGCGTGGCTACACCTTC
TRBJ2-1 - 17 - TRBV28 CASSYPPRLASYNEQFF TGTGCCAGCAGTTACCCCCCGAGGCTGGCCTCCTACAATGAGCAGTTCTTC
TRBJ1-1 - 18 - TRBV3-1/TRBV3-2 CASSQERLLVVSWTEAFF TGTGCCAGCAGCCAAGAGCGGTTGTTGGTCGTGAGTTGGACTGAAGCTTTCTTT
TRBJ1-4 - 14 TRBD1 TRBV7-2 CASSPGGMGEKLFF TGTGCCAGCAGCCCAGGGGGCATGGGGGAAAAACTGTTTTTT
TRBJ1-1 - 12 - TRBV5-6 CASSNPGVMSFF TGTGCCAGCAGCAATCCAGGGGTGATGTCTTTCTTT
TRBJ1-2 - 13 - TRBV29-1 CSATSGANYGYTF TGCAGCGCTACGTCGGGGGCTAACTATGGCTACACCTTC
TRBJ2-5 - 15 - TRBV28 CASSRWGDLQETQYF TGTGCCAGCAGTCGGTGGGGGGACCTACAAGAGACCCAGTACTTC
TRBJ1-5 - 11 - TRBV28 CAGGKNQPQHF TGTGCTGGGGGCAAAAATCAGCCCCAGCATTTT
TRBJ2-2 - 14 TRBD1 TRBV2 CASRGQINTGELFF TGTGCCAGCAGGGGACAGATCAACACCGGGGAGCTGTTTTTT
TRBJ1-1 - 13 TRBD1 TRBV29-1 CSVEPGGITEAFF TGCAGCGTTGAACCAGGGGGGATAACTGAAGCTTTCTTT
TRBJ2-2 - 15 - TRBV5-5 CASSSTGTRASELFF TGTGCCAGCAGCTCTACAGGGACCCGGGCGTCTGAGCTGTTTTTT
TRBJ2-7 - 20 TRBD2 TRBV9 CASLLPDTGVGGFHYYEQYF TGTGCCAGCTTACTACCAGACACCGGGGTCGGGGGGTTCCACTACTACGAGCAGTACTTC
TRBJ2-1 - 16 TRBD2 TRBV3-1/TRBV3-2 CASSTRTSGHVYEQFF TGTGCCAGCAGCACACGGACTAGCGGGCATGTCTATGAGCAGTTCTTC
TRBJ2-5 - 15 - TRBV7-3 CASSLGGGTGETQYF TGTGCCAGCAGCTTAGGGGGAGGGACAGGAGAGACCCAGTACTTC
TRBJ1-2 - 13 - TRBV10-3 CAIKDGSNYGYTF TGTGCCATCAAAGACGGGAGTAACTATGGCTACACCTTC
TRBJ2-1 - 15 TRBD1 TRBV24-1 CATSDPGQGFHEQFF TGTGCCACCAGTGATCCGGGACAGGGATTCCATGAGCAGTTCTTC
TRBJ1-2 - 13 TRBD1 TRBV28 CASSPDRGLGYTF TGTGCCAGCAGTCCCGACAGGGGGCTTGGCTACACCTTC
TRBJ1-2 - 15 - TRBV4-1 CASSHSSTGSYGYTF TGCGCCAGCAGCCATTCCTCTACCGGGAGCTATGGCTACACCTTC